These 27 T cell receptor beta chains were sequenced from one sample in a study of technical replicates of blood from a handful of donors. Libraries were prepared by immunoSEQ multiplex PCR; TCRdb keeps only in-frame clonotypes and omits some of them. The sample holds tens of thousands of clones, over 70% seen once. The sample was PBMCs. These receptors all come from a human donor in good health. Some clones in this sample may be carry-over from other donors' samples.

This clone has just a few counts. The J gene is TRBJ1-6, the V gene TRBV4-2; D gene uncertain. Germline CDR1 LGHNA, CDR2 YNFKEQ. This CDR3 region has 14 residues. V shed 0 bases and J shed 7 bases, with 7 bases lying between them. CDR3 coding DNA: TGTGCCAGCAGCCAAGACGGGGAAAATTCACCCCTCCACTTT. It codes for CASSQDGENSPLHF.

The rearrangement links TRBV5-4 to TRBJ2-5; 9 bases match TRBD2. Germline V gives CDR1 SGHNT, CDR2 YYREEE (reference sequence). The CDR3 covers 14 residues. Germline trimming cut 5 bases from V and 4 bases from J; bases unmatched to any gene: 6. CDR3 amino acids: CASRAGGVVETQYF. The CDR3 bases are TGTGCCAGCAGGGCGGGGGGGGTAGTAGAGACCCAGTACTTC.

V usage is TRBV19 and J usage is TRBJ1-5, with TRBD1 identical over 7 bases. The CDR3 covers 15 residues. V shed 3 bases and J 0 bases; nucleotides not matched to a gene: 2. Germline V CDR1 and CDR2: LNHDA, SQIVND (reference sequence). The CDR3 spells CASSITGDSNQPQHF. The CDR3 region has the DNA TGTGCCAGTAGTATTACAGGGGATAGCAATCAGCCCCAGCATTTT.

This rearrangement joins TRBV10-3 to TRBJ2-1; D is uncertain. The CDR3 covers 13 residues. V was trimmed by 6 bases and J by 4 bases, leaving 10 bases between them. Germline V gene lookup returns CDR1 ENHRY and CDR2 SYGVKD. The CDR3, as DNA: TGTGCCATCAGCCTGACTCTGTACAATGAGCAGTTCTTC. This encodes CAISLTLYNEQFF.

In its sample, this clone was seen once. The rearrangement uses TRBV25-1 and TRBJ2-5; 13 bases line up with TRBD2. This CDR3 comprises 14 residues. J was trimmed by 3 bases and V by 5 bases; bases with no gene match: 0. Germline CDR1 MGHDK, CDR2 SYGVNS. CDR3 bases: TGTGCCAGCAGTACTAGCGGGGGGGAAGAGACCCAGTACTTC. Translation gives CASSTSGGEETQYF.

As DNA, the CDR3 is TGTGCCAGCAGCGCACGGCCGACGAGGGCTTTCTTT. Protein sequence: CASSARPTRAFF. The J gene is TRBJ1-1, the V gene TRBV13; D remains unclear. Germline V CDR1 and CDR2: PRHDT, FYEKMQ (reference sequence). The CDR3 spans 12 residues. Trimming pared 5 bases from V and 11 bases from J, leaving 15 bases between. The entire variable domain, with the rest obtained from reference TRBV13 and TRBJ1-1, is as follows: AAGVIQSPRHLIKEKRETATLKCYPIPRHDTVYWYQQGPGQDPQFLISFYEKMQSDKGSIPDRFSAQQFSDYHSELNMSSLELGDSALYFCASSARPTRAFFGQGTRLTVV.

The chain employs TRBV19 and TRBJ2-4; 11 positions agree with TRBD2. CDR3 length: 17 amino acids. From germline, CDR1 is LNHDA and CDR2 SQIVND (reference sequence). V shed 4 bases, J shed 0 bases, and the junction held 5 bases outside the gene matches. CDR3 amino acids: CASSTQLAGVAKNIQYF. The CDR3 nucleotides read TGTGCCAGTAGTACGCAACTAGCGGGAGTAGCCAAAAACATTCAGTACTTC.

The chain has TRBV5-8 and TRBJ1-1; D is possibly TRBD1 (5 bases). In germline, CDR1 is SGHTS, CDR2 YDEGEE. V lost 3 bases, J lost 4 bases, and 7 bases lay in between. This CDR3 contains 12 residues. The CDR3 protein is CASSSQGTEAFF. The CDR3 DNA reads as TGTGCCAGCAGCTCCCAGGGCACTGAAGCTTTCTTT.

The chain couples TRBV10-3 to TRBJ2-1; TRBD1 agrees at 9 bases. Germline CDR1 is ENHRY and CDR2 is SYGVKD. This CDR3 is built from 17 residues. V shed 6 bases, J shed 0 bases, and the junction held 9 bases outside the gene matches. The CDR3 sequence is CAIRDTGTGFSYNEQFF. CDR3 in DNA: TGTGCCATCAGGGACACCGGGACAGGGTTCTCCTACAATGAGCAGTTCTTC.

This clone has only one observation. CDR3 bases: TGTGCCAGCTCACCACAGGGGGGGTCCCAAGAGACCCAGTACTTC. It specifies CASSPQGGSQETQYF. The chain couples TRBV18 to TRBJ2-5; maybe TRBD2 (7 bases). The germline V and J ends were trimmed by 1 base and 1 base, with 10 bases remaining between them. Germline V CDR1 and CDR2: KGHSH, LQKENI. This CDR3 region has 15 residues.

The chain carries TRBV6-5 and TRBJ1-3; no reliable D call. Per germline, CDR1 MNHEY and CDR2 SVGAGI. This CDR3 has 14 residues. V dropped 7 bases and J dropped 2 bases, with 12 bases sitting between them. The CDR3 protein is CASTMTGTGNTIYF. CDR3 in DNA: TGTGCCAGCACCATGACTGGAACTGGAAACACCATATATTTT.

The chain uses TRBV19 and TRBJ2-7; 10 bases agree with TRBD2. CDR3 length: 17 residues. Germline-derived CDR1 and CDR2 are LNHDA and SQIVND (reference sequence). Trimming took 3 bases from V and 1 from J; bases not matched to a gene: 9. CDR3 sequence: CASSISGTSVWSYEQYF. Written as DNA, the CDR3 is TGTGCCAGTAGTATCTCCGGGACTAGCGTCTGGTCCTACGAGCAGTACTTC.

V gene TRBV7-9 combines with J gene TRBJ2-1, with no clear D. The CDR3 runs to 11 residues. Trimming took 5 bases from V and 6 from J, leaving 5 bases between them. Germline V gives CDR1 SEHNR, CDR2 FQNEAQ (reference sequence). In DNA, the CDR3 is TGTGCCAGCAGCCCAATCAATGAGCAGTTCTTC. Encoded protein: CASSPINEQFF.

This clone has only a few counts. The chain uses TRBV5-1 and TRBJ1-2; TRBD1 aligns across 7 bases. The CDR3 consists of 14 residues. V was clipped by 5 bases and J by 6 bases; unmatched bases: 10. Germline V gene data show CDR1 as SGHRS and CDR2 as YFSETQ. CDR3 sequence: CASSRRGTEDGYTF. The CDR3 DNA follows: TGCGCCAGCAGTCGCAGAGGGACAGAGGATGGCTACACCTTC.

This clone has a single count. The chain couples TRBV30 to TRBJ2-3; the D gene is possibly TRBD1 (5 bases). V lost 5 bases and J lost 3, with 9 bases in between. The CDR3 contains 12 residues. Germline loops: CDR1 GTSNPN, CDR2 SVGIG (reference sequence). Here the CDR3 DNA reads TGTGCCTGGGACCCAGGGACAGATACGCAGTATTTT. It encodes CAWDPGTDTQYF. The whole variable domain, filled in from reference TRBV30 and TRBJ2-3, reads SQTIHQWPATLVQPVGSPLSLECTVEGTSNPNLYWYRQAAGRGLQLLFYSVGIGQISSEVPQNLSASRPQDRQFILSSKKLLLSDSGFYLCAWDPGTDTQYFGPGTRLTVL.

V usage is TRBV5-6 and J usage is TRBJ1-5; 7 bases map to TRBD1. V trimming: 4 bases; J trimming: 7 bases; junction bases outside the gene matches: 5. This CDR3 region has 13 residues. Germline lookup yields CDR1 SGHDT and CDR2 YYEEEE. Written as DNA, the CDR3 is TGTGCCAGCAGCAACGACAGGGACCAGCCCCAGCATTTT. Its translation: CASSNDRDQPQHF.

The chain uses TRBV19 and TRBJ2-1; the match to TRBD2 covers 12 bases. The CDR3 is made up of 15 amino acids. Germline CDR1 is LNHDA and CDR2 is SQIVND (reference sequence). Trimming took 5 bases from V and 5 from J; bases not matched to a gene: 4. The CDR3 protein is CASSPWTSGNNEQFF. In nucleotides, the CDR3 is TGTGCCAGTAGTCCTTGGACTAGCGGGAACAATGAGCAGTTCTTC.

V is TRBV7-8 and J is TRBJ1-2; D remains ambiguous. Trimming took 3 bases from V and 4 from J, leaving 12 bases between them. The germline CDR1 and CDR2 sequences are SGHVS and FQNEAQ. This CDR3 region has 14 residues. In nucleotides, the CDR3 is TGTGCCAGCAGCTTGGCGGACTTATCCTATGGCTACACCTTC. Translating it yields CASSLADLSYGYTF.

V is TRBV7-9 and J is TRBJ2-2; D possibly corresponds to TRBD2 (6 bases). Germline V CDR1 and CDR2: SEHNR, FQNEAQ (reference sequence). V lost 5 bases to trimming and J lost 6 bases, with 25 bases between them. The CDR3 is 18 amino acids. The CDR3 DNA sequence: TGTGCCAGCAGCCCGCGCCTACTGAGACTAGGTCGGGCCGGGGAGCTGTTTTTT. It translates to CASSPRLLRLGRAGELFF.

The J gene is TRBJ2-7, the V gene TRBV29-1; 9 bases align to TRBD1. CDR3 length: 14 residues. Germline V gives CDR1 SQVTM, CDR2 ANQGSEA. Trimming took 4 bases from V and 0 from J; bases not matched to a gene: 4. CDR3: CSVGGQGSSYEQYF. In DNA form, the CDR3 reads TGCAGCGTTGGGGGACAGGGTAGCTCCTACGAGCAGTACTTC.

The CDR3 loop is CASSSRLAAPGEQYF. In DNA, the CDR3 is TGTGCCAGTAGTTCCAGACTAGCCGCTCCCGGCGAGCAGTACTTC. The chain links TRBV19 to TRBJ2-7; 7 nucleotides align to TRBD2. V shed 5 bases, J shed 6 bases, and the junction held 13 bases outside the gene matches. The germline V gene has CDR1 LNHDA and CDR2 SQIVND (reference sequence). This CDR3 spans 15 amino acids.

V and J are TRBV2 and TRBJ2-2; 8 nucleotides align to TRBD1. Germline values: CDR1 SNHLY, CDR2 FYNNEI. The CDR3 sequence is 15 residues long. V was clipped by 7 bases and J by 0 bases; unmatched bases: 4. CDR3 sequence: CASMKDRANTGELFF. CDR3 DNA sequence: TGTGCCAGCATGAAGGACAGGGCGAACACCGGGGAGCTGTTTTTT.

This clone was observed a single time. This chain connects TRBV15 to TRBJ2-2; 9 positions agree with TRBD1. Germline V lookup: CDR1 LNHNV, CDR2 YYDKDF (reference sequence). The ends lost 6 bases at V and 6 bases at J; junction bases unmatched: 14. The CDR3 consists of 17 residues. The CDR3 sequence is CATRRPPAGQGAGELFF. In DNA form, the CDR3 reads TGTGCCACCAGAAGACCGCCGGCGGGACAGGGAGCCGGGGAGCTGTTTTTT.

The chain links TRBV5-6 to TRBJ2-7; tentatively, D is TRBD1 (8 bases). CDR1 and CDR2 from the germline V gene are SGHDT and YYEEEE. V was shortened by 10 bases and J by 3 bases, with 17 bases between the two germline ends. The CDR3 length is 13 residues. CDR3 in amino acids: CAGHRGGRYEQYF. As DNA, the CDR3 is TGTGCCGGACACAGGGGGGGTCGCTACGAGCAGTACTTC.

The chain joins TRBV7-2 to TRBJ2-5; D is uncertain. Per germline, CDR1 SGHTA and CDR2 FQGNSA. The V gene lost 5 bases and the J gene lost 4 bases, with 11 bases spanning the gap. This CDR3 is 13 amino acids long. The CDR3 sequence: CASSPSSGETQYF. As DNA, the CDR3 is TGTGCCAGCAGCCCTAGTTCTGGAGAGACCCAGTACTTC.

The rearrangement uses TRBV14 and TRBJ2-7; TRBD2 aligns across 10 bases. The V and J ends lost 4 bases and 4 bases, in that order; junction bases with no gene match: 7. The germline CDR1 and CDR2 sequences are SGHDN and FVKESK. The CDR3 loop spans 15 amino acids. In nucleotides, the CDR3 is TGTGCCAGCAGCCCGGAACCTAGCGGGAGTTACGAGCAGTACTTC. Its translation is CASSPEPSGSYEQYF. The variable domain in full, completed from reference TRBV14 and TRBJ2-7, reads EAGVTQFPSHSVIEKGQTVTLRCDPISGHDNLYWYRRVMGKEIKFLLHFVKESKQDESGMPNNRFLAERTGGTYSTLKVQPAELEDSGVYFCASSPEPSGSYEQYFGPGTRLTVT.

The V gene is TRBV6-1, the J gene TRBJ1-5, with 7 bases that match TRBD1. Per the germline V gene, CDR1 is MNHNS and CDR2 is SASEGT. V was pared by 6 bases and J by 2 bases, with 7 bases of the junction left unmatched. CDR3 length: 15 amino acids. The CDR3 region has the DNA TGTGCCAGCAGGCCGACAGGGCCGGGCAATCAGCCCCAGCATTTT. Its translation is CASRPTGPGNQPQHF.